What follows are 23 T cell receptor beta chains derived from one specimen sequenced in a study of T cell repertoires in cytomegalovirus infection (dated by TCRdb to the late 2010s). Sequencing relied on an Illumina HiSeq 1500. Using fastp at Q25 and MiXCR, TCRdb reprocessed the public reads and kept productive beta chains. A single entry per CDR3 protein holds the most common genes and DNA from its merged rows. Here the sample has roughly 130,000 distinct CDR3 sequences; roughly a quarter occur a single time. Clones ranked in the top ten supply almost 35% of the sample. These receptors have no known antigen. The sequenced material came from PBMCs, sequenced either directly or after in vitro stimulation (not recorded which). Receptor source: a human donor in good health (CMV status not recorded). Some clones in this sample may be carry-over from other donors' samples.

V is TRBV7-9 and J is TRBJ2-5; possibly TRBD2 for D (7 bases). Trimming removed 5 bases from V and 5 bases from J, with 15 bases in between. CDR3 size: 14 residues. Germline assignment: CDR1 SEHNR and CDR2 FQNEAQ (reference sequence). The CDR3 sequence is CASSPRGGVETQYF. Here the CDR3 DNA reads TGTGCCAGCAGCCCGAGGGGGGGTGTCGAGACCCAGTACTTC.

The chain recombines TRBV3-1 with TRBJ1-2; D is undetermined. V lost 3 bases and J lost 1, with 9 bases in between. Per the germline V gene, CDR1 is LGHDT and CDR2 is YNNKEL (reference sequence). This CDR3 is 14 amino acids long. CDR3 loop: CASSHFGDNYGYTF. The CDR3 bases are TGTGCCAGCAGCCACTTCGGGGATAACTATGGCTACACCTTC. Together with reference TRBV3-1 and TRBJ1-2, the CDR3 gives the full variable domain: DTAVSQTPKYLVTQMGNDKSIKCEQNLGHDTMYWYKQDSKKFLKIMFSYNNKELIINETVPNRFSPKSPDKAHLNLHINSLELGDSAVYFCASSHFGDNYGYTFGSGTRLTVV.

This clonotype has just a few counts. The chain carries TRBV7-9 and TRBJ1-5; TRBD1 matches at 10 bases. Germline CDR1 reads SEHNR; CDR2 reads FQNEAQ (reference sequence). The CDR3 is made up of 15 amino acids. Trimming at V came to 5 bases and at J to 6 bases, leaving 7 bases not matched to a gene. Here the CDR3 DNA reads TGTGCCAGCAGCCCCCGACAGGGGGCCCCTCAGCCCCAGCATTTT. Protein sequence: CASSPRQGAPQPQHF.

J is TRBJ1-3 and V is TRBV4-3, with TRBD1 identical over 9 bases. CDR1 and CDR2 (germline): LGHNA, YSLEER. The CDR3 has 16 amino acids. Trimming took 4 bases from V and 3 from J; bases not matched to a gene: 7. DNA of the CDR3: TGCGCCAGCAGCCGCAGCAGGACAGGGGTTGGAAACACCATATATTTT. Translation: CASSRSRTGVGNTIYF.

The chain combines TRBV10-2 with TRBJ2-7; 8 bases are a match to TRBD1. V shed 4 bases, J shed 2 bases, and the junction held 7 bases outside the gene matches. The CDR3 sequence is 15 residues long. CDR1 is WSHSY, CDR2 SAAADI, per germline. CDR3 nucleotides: TGCGCCAGCAGTGTCTTCGGACAGGGTGCCTACGAGCAGTACGTC. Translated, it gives CASSVFGQGAYEQYV.

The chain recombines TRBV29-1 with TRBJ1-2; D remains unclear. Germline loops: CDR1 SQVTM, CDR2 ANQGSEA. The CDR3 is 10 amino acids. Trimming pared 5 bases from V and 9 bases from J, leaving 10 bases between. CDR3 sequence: CSVFQDRYTF. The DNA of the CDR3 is TGCAGCGTTTTCCAGGATCGCTACACCTTC.

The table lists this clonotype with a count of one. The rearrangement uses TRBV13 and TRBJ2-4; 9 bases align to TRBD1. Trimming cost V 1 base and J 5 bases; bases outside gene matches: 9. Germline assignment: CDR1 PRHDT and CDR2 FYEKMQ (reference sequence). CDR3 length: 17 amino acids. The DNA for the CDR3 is TGTGCCAGCAGCTTAGTTCGGTCCCGGGACAGGGAAAACATTCAGTACTTC. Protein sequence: CASSLVRSRDRENIQYF.

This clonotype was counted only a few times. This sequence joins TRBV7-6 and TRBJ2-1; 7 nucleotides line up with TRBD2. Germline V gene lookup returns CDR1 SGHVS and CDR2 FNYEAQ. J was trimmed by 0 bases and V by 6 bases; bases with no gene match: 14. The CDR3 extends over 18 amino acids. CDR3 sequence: CASRRRSRESSSYNEQFF. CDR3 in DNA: TGTGCCAGCAGACGACGTTCGCGGGAGTCAAGCTCCTACAATGAGCAGTTCTTC.

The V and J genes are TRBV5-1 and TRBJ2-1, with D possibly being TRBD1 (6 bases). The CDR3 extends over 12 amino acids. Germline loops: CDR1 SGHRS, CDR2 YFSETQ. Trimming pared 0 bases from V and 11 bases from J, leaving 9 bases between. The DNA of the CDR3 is TGCGCCAGCAGCTTGGGGGACACCAAGCAGTTCTTC. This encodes CASSLGDTKQFF.

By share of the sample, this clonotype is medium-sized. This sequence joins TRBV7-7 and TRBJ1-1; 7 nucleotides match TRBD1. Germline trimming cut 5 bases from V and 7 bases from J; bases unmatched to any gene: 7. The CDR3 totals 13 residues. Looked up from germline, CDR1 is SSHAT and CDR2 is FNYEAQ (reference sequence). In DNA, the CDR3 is TGTGCCAGCAGCCCGAAGACAGGGCATGAAGCTTTCTTT. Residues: CASSPKTGHEAFF.

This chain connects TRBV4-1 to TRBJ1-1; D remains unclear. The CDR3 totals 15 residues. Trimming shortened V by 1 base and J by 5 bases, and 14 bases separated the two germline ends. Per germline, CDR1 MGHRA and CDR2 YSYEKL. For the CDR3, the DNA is TGCGCCAGCAGCCAAGTTCCTGACCCGGGAACTGAAGCTTTCTTT. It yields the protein CASSQVPDPGTEAFF.

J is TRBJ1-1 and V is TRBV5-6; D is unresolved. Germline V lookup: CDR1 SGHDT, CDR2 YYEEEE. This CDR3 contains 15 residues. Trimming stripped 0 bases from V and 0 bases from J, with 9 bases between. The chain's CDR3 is CASSLEMGMNTEAFF. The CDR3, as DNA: TGTGCCAGCAGCTTGGAAATGGGGATGAACACTGAAGCTTTCTTT.

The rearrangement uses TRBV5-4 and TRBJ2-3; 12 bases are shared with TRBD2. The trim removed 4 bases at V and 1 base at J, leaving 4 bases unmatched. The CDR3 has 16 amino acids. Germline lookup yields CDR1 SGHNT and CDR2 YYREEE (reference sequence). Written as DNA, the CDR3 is TGTGCCAGCAGCGGACTAGCGGGACGCGGCACAGATACGCAGTATTTT. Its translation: CASSGLAGRGTDTQYF.

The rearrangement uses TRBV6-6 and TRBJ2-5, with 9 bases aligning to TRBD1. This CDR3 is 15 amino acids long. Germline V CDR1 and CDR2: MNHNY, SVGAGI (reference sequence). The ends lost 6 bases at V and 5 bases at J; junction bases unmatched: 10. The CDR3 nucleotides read TGTGCCAGCAGCCCGGACAGGGGAGGGATGGAGACCCAGTACTTC. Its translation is CASSPDRGGMETQYF.

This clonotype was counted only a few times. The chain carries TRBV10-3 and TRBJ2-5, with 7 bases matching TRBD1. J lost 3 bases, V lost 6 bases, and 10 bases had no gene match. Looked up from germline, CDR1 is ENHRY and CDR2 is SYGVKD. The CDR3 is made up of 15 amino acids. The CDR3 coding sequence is TGTGCCATCAGCCAAAGACAGGGACACGAAGAGACCCAGTACTTC. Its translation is CAISQRQGHEETQYF.

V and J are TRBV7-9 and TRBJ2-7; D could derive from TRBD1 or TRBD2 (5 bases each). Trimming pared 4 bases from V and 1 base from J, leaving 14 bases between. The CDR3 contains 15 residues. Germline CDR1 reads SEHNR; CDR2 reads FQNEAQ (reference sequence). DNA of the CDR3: TGTGCCAGCAGCTGGCCCCAGGGACCGTCCTACGAGCAGTACTTC. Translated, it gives CASSWPQGPSYEQYF.

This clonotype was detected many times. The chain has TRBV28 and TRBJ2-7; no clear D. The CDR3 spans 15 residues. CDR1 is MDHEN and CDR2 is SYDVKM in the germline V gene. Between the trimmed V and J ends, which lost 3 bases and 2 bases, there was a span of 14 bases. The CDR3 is CASSLRVDGPYEQYF. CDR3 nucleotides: TGTGCCAGCAGTTTGAGAGTCGACGGGCCCTACGAGCAGTACTTC.

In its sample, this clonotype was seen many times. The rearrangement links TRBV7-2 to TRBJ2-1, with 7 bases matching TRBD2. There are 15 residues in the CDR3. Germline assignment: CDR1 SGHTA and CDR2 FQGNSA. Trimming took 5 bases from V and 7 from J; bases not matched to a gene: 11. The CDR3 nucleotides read TGTGCCAGCAGCCGAGACGGGAGGTCCCTGAATGAGCAGTTCTTC. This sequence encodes CASSRDGRSLNEQFF.

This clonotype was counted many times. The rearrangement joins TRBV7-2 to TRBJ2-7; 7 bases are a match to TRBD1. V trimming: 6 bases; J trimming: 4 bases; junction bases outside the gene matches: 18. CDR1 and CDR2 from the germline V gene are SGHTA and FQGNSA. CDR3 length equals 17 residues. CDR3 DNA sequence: TGTGCCAGCAGAGCCGGAATAGGACAGGTCGATCAGTACGAGCAGTACTTC. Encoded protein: CASRAGIGQVDQYEQYF.

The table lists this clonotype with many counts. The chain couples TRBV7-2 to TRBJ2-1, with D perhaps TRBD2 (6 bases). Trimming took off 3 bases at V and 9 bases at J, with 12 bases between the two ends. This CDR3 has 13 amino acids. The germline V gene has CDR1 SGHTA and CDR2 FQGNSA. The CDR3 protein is CASSFGLTAEQFF. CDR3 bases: TGTGCCAGCAGCTTCGGACTAACAGCTGAGCAGTTCTTC.

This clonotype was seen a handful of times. CDR3 nucleotide sequence: TGCAGCGTTGCGTCGGGGAATGAGCAGTTCTTC. Translating gives CSVASGNEQFF. This chain connects TRBV29-1 to TRBJ2-1, with D tentatively TRBD2 (5 bases). The CDR3 has 11 residues. V lost 4 bases and J lost 7, with 8 bases in between. Germline loops: CDR1 SQVTM, CDR2 ANQGSEA.

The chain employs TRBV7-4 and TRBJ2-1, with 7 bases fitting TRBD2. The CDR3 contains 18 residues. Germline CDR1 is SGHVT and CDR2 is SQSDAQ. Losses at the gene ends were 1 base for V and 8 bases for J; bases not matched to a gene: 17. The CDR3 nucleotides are TGTGCCAGCAGCTTAGTTTCGGCTAGCGGAATTGCTGTCGATGAGCAGTTCTTC. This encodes CASSLVSASGIAVDEQFF.

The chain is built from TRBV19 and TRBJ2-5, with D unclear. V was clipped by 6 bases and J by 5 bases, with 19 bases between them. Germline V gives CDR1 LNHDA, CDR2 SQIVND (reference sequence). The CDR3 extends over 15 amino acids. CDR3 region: CASRPVPGVRETQYF. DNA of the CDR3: TGTGCCAGTAGACCCGTCCCTGGGGTACGGGAGACCCAGTACTTC.